What follows are 30 T cell receptor beta chains derived from one specimen sequenced in a study of HIV-infected patients and healthy controls. 400 to 550 ng RNA was reverse transcribed with alpha and beta constant-region primers. Each of the alpha and beta chains got its own library through chain-specific third strand synthesis with indices. TCRdb recomputed calls from the 5' RACE reads with MiXCR, one row per CDR3 protein. The data show 7,500 to 9,500 distinct CDR3 sequences, 8% to 9.5% seen once. The repertoire came from unfractionated whole blood and reflected all unsorted peripheral T cells. The source material was blood, sampled before antiretroviral therapy. Every receptor here comes from an adult with HIV infection. The donor label of this sample is uncertain.

This clonotype was seen repeatedly, ten times or more. As DNA, the CDR3 is TGCAGTGCTAGAGTTCTAGCGGGATACGAGCAGTACTTC. Translated: CSARVLAGYEQYF. The chain couples TRBV20-1 to TRBJ2-7, with 9 nucleotides matching TRBD2. Germline V gives CDR1 DFQATT, CDR2 SNEGSKA (reference sequence). The V and J ends lost 1 base and 4 bases, in that order; junction bases with no gene match: 2. The CDR3 is 13 residues long.

This clonotype was recorded at least ten times. This chain links TRBV19 with TRBJ2-1, with D possibly being TRBD1 or TRBD2 (5 bases each). Germline V CDR1 and CDR2: LNHDA, SQIVND (reference sequence). V was cut by 4 bases and J by 8 bases, with 18 bases left in between. CDR3 size: 15 residues. The CDR3 region is CASSNPSGTIHEQFF. The CDR3 DNA reads TGTGCCAGTAGTAACCCCTCGGGGACCATCCATGAGCAGTTCTTC.

There are many counts of this clonotype. V and J are TRBV6-4 and TRBJ2-3, with a tentative D call TRBD2 (6 bases). CDR1 is MRHNA and CDR2 is SNTAGT in the germline V gene. The length of the CDR3 is 13 residues. The germline V and J ends were trimmed by 4 bases and 3 bases, with 8 bases remaining between them. The CDR3 is CASSVRETDTQYF. CDR3 DNA sequence: TGTGCCAGCAGTGTTCGGGAGACAGATACGCAGTATTTT.

V and J are TRBV6-6 and TRBJ1-1; D ambiguous. This CDR3 has 15 residues. The V gene lost 3 bases and the J gene lost 1 base, with 12 bases spanning the gap. Germline assignment: CDR1 MNHNY and CDR2 SVGAGI (reference sequence). CDR3: CASSYSTIPNTEAFF. CDR3 coding DNA: TGTGCCAGCAGTTATTCGACCATCCCGAACACTGAAGCTTTCTTT.

This clonotype was recorded many times. V and J are TRBV3-1 and TRBJ2-2; tentatively, D is TRBD2 (6 bases). The CDR3 covers 15 residues. V was cut by 6 bases and J by 2 bases, with 13 bases left in between. Germline V gene sequence: CDR1 LGHDT, CDR2 YNNKEL (reference sequence). DNA for the CDR3: TGTGCCAGCAGACTTAGCGGAACCAACACCGGGGAGCTGTTTTTT. Residues: CASRLSGTNTGELFF.

This clonotype was observed a handful of times. For the CDR3, the DNA is TGCAGCGTTGCCCCCGCGGGAGGTGGCTACACCTTC. This translates into CSVAPAGGGYTF. V gene TRBV29-1 combines with J gene TRBJ1-2; D unclear. CDR1 is SQVTM, CDR2 ANQGSEA, per germline. Trimming stripped 4 bases from V and 7 bases from J, with 13 bases between. CDR3 size: 12 residues.

This clonotype was detected ten times or more. The chain uses TRBV20-1 and TRBJ2-1; 9 bases are shared with TRBD1. Per the germline V gene, CDR1 is DFQATT and CDR2 is SNEGSKA (reference sequence). There are 16 residues in the CDR3. Trimming removed 4 bases from V and 4 bases from J; junction bases left unmatched: 11. The CDR3 sequence: CSAIEPGQGIYNEQFF. In DNA, the CDR3 is TGCAGTGCTATCGAACCGGGACAGGGAATTTACAATGAGCAGTTCTTC.

This clonotype was observed many times. The rearrangement joins TRBV10-3 to TRBJ2-2, with 13 bases that match TRBD2. Per germline, CDR1 ENHRY and CDR2 SYGVKD. Trimming cost V 6 bases and J 5 bases; bases outside gene matches: 9. The CDR3 spans 17 residues. In DNA form, the CDR3 reads TGTGCCATCAGGACCACTAGCGGGAGGGCCTCGACCGGGGAGCTGTTTTTT. This encodes CAIRTTSGRASTGELFF.

By share, this clonotype counts as medium-sized. The V and J genes are TRBV7-8 and TRBJ2-1; 9 nucleotides match TRBD1. Trimming removed 6 bases from V and 8 bases from J; junction bases left unmatched: 20. Looked up from germline, CDR1 is SGHVS and CDR2 is FQNEAQ. The CDR3 length is 18 residues. The CDR3 here is CASSLFGTGGGMGDEQFF. Here the CDR3 DNA reads TGTGCCAGCAGTCTCTTTGGAACAGGGGGCGGAATGGGGGATGAGCAGTTCTTC.

This clonotype was detected ten times or more. The rearrangement uses TRBV30 and TRBJ2-1; TRBD2 matches at 9 bases. This CDR3 is 14 amino acids long. Germline assignment: CDR1 GTSNPN and CDR2 SVGIG (reference sequence). The J segment lost 9 bases and the V segment lost 2 bases, leaving 8 bases of the junction unmatched. The CDR3 DNA reads TGTGCCTGGAGTCGAGGGCGGGAGGGGGGTGAGCAGTTCTTC. Its protein is CAWSRGREGGEQFF.

This clonotype was seen only a few times. The chain joins TRBV9 to TRBJ1-2; maybe TRBD1 (5 bases). Germline V lookup: CDR1 SGDLS, CDR2 YYNGEE. The length of the CDR3 is 17 residues. V gave up 4 bases and J gave up 0 bases, with 19 bases separating them. The CDR3 loop is CASSPRVGVGPNYGYTF. The CDR3 region has the DNA TGTGCCAGCAGCCCCCGTGTGGGAGTGGGGCCTAACTATGGCTACACCTTC. The complete variable domain, with remaining parts taken from reference TRBV9 and TRBJ1-2, reads DSGVTQTPKHLITATGQRVTLRCSPRSGDLSVYWYQQSLDQGLQFLIQYYNGEERAKGNILERFSAQQFPDLHSELNLSSLELGDSALYFCASSPRVGVGPNYGYTFGSGTRLTVV.

This clonotype was seen only a few times. The chain combines TRBV5-6 with TRBJ1-6, with TRBD1 matching 7 bases. V shed 0 bases, J shed 8 bases, and the junction held 8 bases outside the gene matches. Germline-derived CDR1 and CDR2 are SGHDT and YYEEEE. This CDR3 has 16 residues. The CDR3 here is CASSLAAGQVYSPLHF. The CDR3 DNA is TGTGCCAGCAGCTTGGCGGCAGGACAGGTTTATTCACCCCTCCACTTT.

The rearrangement uses TRBV29-1 and TRBJ2-3, with D tentatively TRBD1 (8 bases). The CDR3 is 13 amino acids. Germline CDR1 reads SQVTM; CDR2 reads ANQGSEA. Deletions cut 4 bases from V and 7 bases from J, with 15 bases between. The CDR3: CSVANRGGNTQYF. CDR3 coding DNA: TGCAGCGTTGCGAACAGGGGGGGGAATACGCAGTATTTT.

Many counts were recorded for this clonotype. The chain combines TRBV5-4 with TRBJ2-7; 7 bases align to TRBD1. V trimming: 2 bases; J trimming: 2 bases; junction bases outside the gene matches: 4. Germline V gene lookup returns CDR1 SGHNT and CDR2 YYREEE (reference sequence). CDR3 length equals 14 residues. CDR3 nucleotide sequence: TGTGCCAGCAGCTTAGGACAGGTCCCCTACGAGCAGTACTTC. Amino acids: CASSLGQVPYEQYF.

This clonotype was picked up a small number of times. The chain carries TRBV6-5 and TRBJ2-2; 9 nucleotides align to TRBD1. After removal of 6 bases from V and 3 bases from J, the junction contained 8 bases not matched to a gene. The CDR3 runs 16 residues. CDR1 and CDR2 from the germline V gene are MNHEY and SVGAGI. CDR3 in DNA: TGTGCCAGCAGGATAAGGGACAGGGAGGACACCGGGGAGCTGTTTTTT. Translating it yields CASRIRDREDTGELFF.

The chain is built from TRBV7-9 and TRBJ2-5; D might be TRBD1 or TRBD2, each matching 5 bases. V gave up 5 bases and J gave up 2 bases, with 15 bases separating them. The CDR3 contains 15 residues. Germline assignment: CDR1 SEHNR and CDR2 FQNEAQ (reference sequence). The CDR3 region is CASSHGTEIQETQYF. The CDR3 nucleotides read TGTGCCAGCAGCCATGGGACGGAGATTCAAGAGACCCAGTACTTC. The whole variable domain, remainder taken from reference TRBV7-9 and TRBJ2-5, is DTGVSQNPRHKITKRGQNVTFRCDPISEHNRLYWYRQTLGQGPEFLTYFQNEAQLEKSRLLSDRFSAERPKGSFSTLEIQRTEQGDSAMYLCASSHGTEIQETQYFGPGTRLLVL.

This clonotype was found many times. The chain carries TRBV20-1 and TRBJ2-3, with D possibly matching TRBD2 (6 bases). V was shortened by 1 base and J by 6 bases, with 17 bases between the two germline ends. The CDR3 covers 15 residues. CDR1 and CDR2 from the germline V gene are DFQATT and SNEGSKA (reference sequence). CDR3 loop: CSARAPAGLSDTQYF. CDR3 in DNA: TGCAGTGCTAGAGCGCCAGCGGGTCTTTCGGATACGCAGTATTTT.

This clonotype was seen at least ten times. V is TRBV10-1 and J is TRBJ2-2, with D tentatively TRBD1 (5 bases). In germline, CDR1 is WNHNN, CDR2 SYGVQD (reference sequence). This CDR3 spans 16 amino acids. V was pared by 0 bases and J by 6 bases, with 14 bases between. The CDR3 nucleotides are TGCGCCAGCAGTGAGTCGTTTTTACAGGCTTCCGGGGAGCTGTTTTTT. Translating gives CASSESFLQASGELFF.

There are a few counts of this clonotype. The chain links TRBV19 to TRBJ1-5, with D hard to call. V shed 10 bases and J shed 3 bases, with 16 bases lying between them. Per germline, CDR1 LNHDA and CDR2 SQIVND (reference sequence). The CDR3 totals 14 residues. The CDR3 loop reads CATRGMTVNQPQHF. CDR3 sequence (DNA): TGTGCCACCCGAGGGATGACCGTCAATCAGCCCCAGCATTTT.

This clonotype was counted many times. The gene calls are TRBV2 and TRBJ1-6; the D is unclear. Trimming shortened V by 5 bases and J by 4 bases, and 6 bases separated the two germline ends. Germline values: CDR1 SNHLY, CDR2 FYNNEI. The CDR3 consists of 13 residues. CDR3 region: CASSSSYNSPLHF. The CDR3 nucleotides are TGTGCCAGCAGTTCAAGTTATAATTCACCCCTCCACTTT.

This clonotype has at least ten counts. The J gene is TRBJ1-1, the V gene TRBV5-1; 9 bases match TRBD1. The germline V gene encodes CDR1 SGHRS and CDR2 YFSETQ. The CDR3 extends over 15 amino acids. V lost 0 bases to trimming and J lost 0 bases; unmatched junction nucleotides: 0. The CDR3: CASSLGDRVNTEAFF. The CDR3 nucleotides are TGCGCCAGCAGCTTGGGGGACAGGGTGAACACTGAAGCTTTCTTT.

This clonotype appeared many times. The chain joins TRBV2 to TRBJ2-1; D not resolved. The CDR3 covers 11 residues. Germline CDR1 and CDR2: SNHLY and FYNNEI. The V end lost 9 bases, the J end lost 4 bases, and 7 bases lay between the germline ends. CDR3 DNA sequence: TGTGCCAGTAGCAATTACAATGAGCAGTTCTTC. This translates into CASSNYNEQFF.

The table lists this clonotype with many counts. The V call is TRBV5-4, the J call TRBJ2-2; TRBD2 is a possible D gene (5 bases). CDR1 is SGHNT, CDR2 YYREEE, per germline (reference sequence). This CDR3 region has 16 residues. Trimming took off 4 bases at V and 0 bases at J, with 13 bases between the two ends. The CDR3 here is CASSPEPTTNTGELFF. CDR3 DNA sequence: TGTGCCAGCAGCCCAGAACCGACTACGAACACCGGGGAGCTGTTTTTT. The full variable domain, in which reference TRBV5-4 and TRBJ2-2 provide the parts outside the CDR3, is ETGVTQSPTHLIKTRGQQVTLRCSSQSGHNTVSWYQQALGQGPQFIFQYYREEENGRGNFPPRFSGLQFPNYSSELNVNALELDDSALYLCASSPEPTTNTGELFFGEGSRLTVL.

This clonotype has a count of ten or more. The chain employs TRBV18 and TRBJ1-1; tentatively, D is TRBD1 (5 bases). Germline V lookup: CDR1 KGHSH, CDR2 LQKENI. V was trimmed by 6 bases and J by 11 bases, leaving 19 bases between them. The CDR3 is 13 amino acids. Here the CDR3 DNA reads TGTGCCAGCTCTCAGAGCCCGGGGGTGGAGGCTTTCTTT. This translates into CASSQSPGVEAFF.

The genes are TRBV3-1 and TRBJ2-7; 9 nucleotides agree with TRBD1. The length of the CDR3 is 16 residues. Germline V gives CDR1 LGHDT, CDR2 YNNKEL (reference sequence). V gave up 0 bases and J gave up 5 bases; unmatched junction bases: 8. The CDR3 is CASSQEGSQGADEQYF. The CDR3 DNA reads as TGTGCCAGCAGCCAAGAAGGGTCACAGGGGGCAGACGAGCAGTACTTC.

This rearrangement joins TRBV12-3 or TRBV12-4 to TRBJ1-2, with 11 bases aligning to TRBD1. With 7 bases clipped from V and 7 bases from J, the junction kept 8 bases outside the gene matches. The CDR3 sequence is 14 residues long. CDR3: CASTYGQGAGGYTF. For the CDR3, the DNA is TGTGCCAGCACCTATGGACAGGGGGCTGGTGGCTACACCTTC.

This clonotype was found many times. The V gene is TRBV28, the J gene TRBJ2-5, with D tentatively TRBD2 (6 bases). Trimming removed 3 bases at V and 4 bases at J, with 12 bases between. The CDR3 is 14 residues long. Germline assignment: CDR1 MDHEN and CDR2 SYDVKM. CDR3 DNA sequence: TGTGCCAGCAGTTTCCCGGACTATCGAGAGACCCAGTACTTC. It specifies CASSFPDYRETQYF. Drawing the rest from reference TRBV28 and TRBJ2-5, the complete variable domain is DVKVTQSSRYLVKRTGEKVFLECVQDMDHENMFWYRQDPGLGLRLIYFSYDVKMKEKGDIPEGYSVSREKKERFSLILESASTNQTSMYLCASSFPDYRETQYFGPGTRLLVL.

The chain employs TRBV28 and TRBJ2-2; D ambiguous. V was shortened by 7 bases and J by 7 bases, with 7 bases between the two germline ends. The CDR3 extends over 11 amino acids. Germline V gene data show CDR1 as MDHEN and CDR2 as SYDVKM. The chain's CDR3 is CASMGDGELFF. The CDR3 nucleotides read TGTGCCAGCATGGGTGACGGGGAGCTGTTTTTT.

The V and J genes are TRBV4-1 and TRBJ1-2, with D perhaps TRBD1 (5 bases). The CDR3 consists of 15 residues. Between the trimmed V and J ends, which lost 5 bases and 3 bases, there was a span of 16 bases. Germline CDR1 and CDR2: MGHRA and YSYEKL. The CDR3 DNA reads TGCGCCAGCAGCAGAAGCACCCAGGGAGACTATGGCTACACCTTC. Amino acids: CASSRSTQGDYGYTF.

The sample holds many counts of this clonotype. V is TRBV6-2 or TRBV6-3 and J is TRBJ2-7, with no clear D. The CDR3 is 14 residues long. The ends were cut back, 2 bases at V and 2 bases at J, with 10 bases in the middle. Looked up from germline, CDR1 is MNHEY and CDR2 is SVGEGT. The CDR3 DNA follows: TGTGCCAGCAGTTACGGGCGGACCACCTACGAGCAGTACTTC. This gives the protein CASSYGRTTYEQYF.